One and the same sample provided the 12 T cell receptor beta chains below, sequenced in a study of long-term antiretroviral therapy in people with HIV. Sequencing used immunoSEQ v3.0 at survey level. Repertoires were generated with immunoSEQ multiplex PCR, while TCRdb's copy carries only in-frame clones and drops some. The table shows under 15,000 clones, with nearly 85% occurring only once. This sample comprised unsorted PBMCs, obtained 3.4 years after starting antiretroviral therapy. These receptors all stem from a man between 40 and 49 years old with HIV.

The CDR3 here is CASSLEKRQGSEAFF. The CDR3 bases are TGTGCCAGCAGCTTAGAAAAGAGACAGGGGTCTGAAGCTTTCTTT. The chain links TRBV7-2 to TRBJ1-1, with 8 bases that match TRBD1. With 1 base clipped from V and 6 bases from J, the junction kept 7 bases outside the gene matches. The germline gives CDR1 SGHTA, CDR2 FQGNSA. The CDR3 is made up of 15 amino acids.

The CDR3 sequence is CASSRGGTGSYEQYF. Written as DNA, the CDR3 is TGTGCCAGCAGCCGCGGGGGGACAGGATCCTACGAGCAGTACTTC. The chain combines TRBV5-4 with TRBJ2-7, with D tentatively TRBD1 or TRBD2 (8 bases each). The V end lost 4 bases, the J end lost 1 base, and 15 bases lay between the germline ends. CDR1 is SGHNT and CDR2 is YYREEE in the germline V gene (reference sequence). There are 15 residues in the CDR3. The full variable domain, with the rest looked up from reference TRBV5-4 and TRBJ2-7, is ETGVTQSPTHLIKTRGQQVTLRCSSQSGHNTVSWYQQALGQGPQFIFQYYREEENGRGNFPPRFSGLQFPNYSSELNVNALELDDSALYLCASSRGGTGSYEQYFGPGTRLTVT.

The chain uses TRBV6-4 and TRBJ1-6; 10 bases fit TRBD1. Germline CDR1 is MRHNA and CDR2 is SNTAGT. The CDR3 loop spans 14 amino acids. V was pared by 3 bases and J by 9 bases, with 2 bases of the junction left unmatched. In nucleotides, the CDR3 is TGTGCCAGCAGTGATCGGGACAGGGGTTCACCCCTCCACTTT. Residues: CASSDRDRGSPLHF.

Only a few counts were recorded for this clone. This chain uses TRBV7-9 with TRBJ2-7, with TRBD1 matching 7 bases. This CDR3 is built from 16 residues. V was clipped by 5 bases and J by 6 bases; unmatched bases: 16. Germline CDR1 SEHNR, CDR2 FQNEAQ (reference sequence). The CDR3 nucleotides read TGTGCCAGCAGCCCCTCGAGTGACAGGGTTCAAGTCGAGCAGTACTTC. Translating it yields CASSPSSDRVQVEQYF.

CDR3: CAWSSETDTQYF. Here the CDR3 DNA reads TGTGCCTGGAGTAGCGAGACAGATACGCAGTATTTT. The rearrangement uses TRBV30 and TRBJ2-3, with no clear D. Germline assignment: CDR1 GTSNPN and CDR2 SVGIG (reference sequence). The CDR3 extends over 12 amino acids. V lost 2 bases and J 3 bases, leaving 6 bases between the germline ends.

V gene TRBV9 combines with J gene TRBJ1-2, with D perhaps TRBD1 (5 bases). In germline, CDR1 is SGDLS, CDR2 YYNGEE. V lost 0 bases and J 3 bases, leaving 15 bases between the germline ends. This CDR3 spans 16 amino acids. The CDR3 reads CASSVAPTRGHYGYTF. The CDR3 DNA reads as TGTGCCAGCAGCGTAGCCCCTACGAGGGGACACTATGGCTACACCTTC.

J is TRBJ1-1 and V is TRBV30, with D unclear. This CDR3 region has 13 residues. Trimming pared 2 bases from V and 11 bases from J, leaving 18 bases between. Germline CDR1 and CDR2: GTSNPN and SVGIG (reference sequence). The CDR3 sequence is CAWSYNSRLSAFF. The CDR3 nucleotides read TGTGCCTGGAGTTACAACAGCCGATTGAGCGCTTTCTTT.

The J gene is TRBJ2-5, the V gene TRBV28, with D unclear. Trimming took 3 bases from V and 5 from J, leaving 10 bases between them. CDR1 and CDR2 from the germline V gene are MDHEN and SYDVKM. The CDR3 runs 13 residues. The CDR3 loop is CASSFGTLETQYF. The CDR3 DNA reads TGTGCCAGCAGTTTCGGTACACTGGAGACCCAGTACTTC.

CDR3 sequence reads: CAWRKQEEETQYF. CDR3 nucleotides: TGTGCCTGGAGAAAACAGGAAGAAGAGACCCAGTACTTC. This chain connects TRBV30 to TRBJ2-5, with D perhaps matching TRBD1 (5 bases). Trimming removed 3 bases from V and 3 bases from J, with 11 bases in between. The germline gives CDR1 GTSNPN, CDR2 SVGIG (reference sequence). The CDR3 spans 13 residues.

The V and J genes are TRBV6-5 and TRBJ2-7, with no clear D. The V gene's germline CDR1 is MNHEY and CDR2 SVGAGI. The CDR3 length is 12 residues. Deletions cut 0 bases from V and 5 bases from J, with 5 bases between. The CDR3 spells CASSYSENEQYF. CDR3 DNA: TGTGCCAGCAGTTACTCTGAAAACGAGCAGTACTTC.

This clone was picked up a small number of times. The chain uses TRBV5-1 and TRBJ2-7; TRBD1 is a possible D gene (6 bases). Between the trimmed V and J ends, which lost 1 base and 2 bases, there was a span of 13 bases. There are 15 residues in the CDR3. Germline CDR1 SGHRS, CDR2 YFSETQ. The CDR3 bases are TGCGCCAGCAGCTTGTTACAGGGTTTCGCCTACGAGCAGTACTTC. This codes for CASSLLQGFAYEQYF.

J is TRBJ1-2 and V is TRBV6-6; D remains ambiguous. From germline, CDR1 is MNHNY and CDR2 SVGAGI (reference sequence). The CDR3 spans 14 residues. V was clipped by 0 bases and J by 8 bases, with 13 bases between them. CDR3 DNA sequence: TGTGCCAGCAGTTACTCGACCGCAACCGGAGGCTACACCTTC. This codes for CASSYSTATGGYTF.